Listed below are T cell receptor beta chains from one sample, sequenced in a study of T cell responses to AZD1222 COVID-19 vaccine. Sequenced by immunoSEQ multiplex PCR; TCRdb stores in-frame clones only, minus some. The sample shows more than 60,000 clones, 83% of them seen only once. This material consisted of peripheral blood, taken 28 days after the second AZD1222 dose. These receptors were taken from an adult who received the AZD1222 COVID-19 vaccine. CDR3s include the opening cysteine and the closing phenylalanine or tryptophan. D genes are given only for firm matches. Some rows have no size entry. The others give once, few or many, or a class for an expanded clone.

j_call d_call v_call clone_size cdr3_nt cdr3_aa
TRBJ1-1 . TRBV4-3 . TGCGCCAGCAGCCAAGACAGTGAGACTGAAGCTTTCTTT CASSQDSETEAFF
TRBJ1-3 TRBD1 TRBV5-1 . TGCGCCAGCAGCTTGACAGGGGTTGGAAACACCATATATTTT CASSLTGVGNTIYF
TRBJ2-1 . TRBV5-1 . TGCGCCAGCAGCTTGGCCGGAGGGGCGCAATTATCTGAGCAGTTCTTC CASSLAGGAQLSEQFF
TRBJ2-1 TRBD2 TRBV4-3 . TGCGCCAGCAGCTTTAGCGGGAGGGGCGACAATGAGCAGTTCTTC CASSFSGRGDNEQFF
TRBJ2-1 . TRBV7-9 . TGTGCCAGCAGTCAAGACTTCTATGAGCAGTTCTTC CASSQDFYEQFF
TRBJ2-2 . TRBV11-3 . TGTGCCAGCAGCCGTCGCTGGGGGAGTGACGGGGAGCTGTTTTTT CASSRRWGSDGELFF
TRBJ1-1 TRBD1 TRBV5-4 . TGTGCCAGCAGCCAGGGAGCCGGGACAGGGTCTTTGAACACTGAAGCTTTCTTT CASSQGAGTGSLNTEAFF
TRBJ1-5 . TRBV7-2 once TGTGCCAGCAGCTTAGGGGCAGACTATAGCAATCAGCCCCAGCATTTT CASSLGADYSNQPQHF
TRBJ1-4 TRBD1 TRBV27 . TGTGCCAGCAGTGACCCAGGGGGGCTTAATGAAAAACTGTTTTTT CASSDPGGLNEKLFF
TRBJ2-1 TRBD1 TRBV28 . TGTGCCAGCAGTCCCACCCCGGGACAGGGGGGCGATGAGCAGTTCTTC CASSPTPGQGGDEQFF
TRBJ1-1 . TRBV15 . TGTGCCACCAGCTCTCGGGAAAGTGAAGCTTTCTTT CATSSRESEAFF
TRBJ1-5 . TRBV5-6 . TGTGCCAGCAGCTTGTGGGCGGGTAGCAATCAGCCCCAGCATTTT CASSLWAGSNQPQHF
TRBJ2-5 TRBD2 TRBV7-7 . TGTGCCAGCAGCTTAGGACTAGCGGGAGGGGAGACCCAGTACTTC CASSLGLAGGETQYF
TRBJ1-2 TRBD1 TRBV7-2 few TGTGCCAGCAGCTTAGCGCCAGACAGGGTGGATGGCTACACCTTC CASSLAPDRVDGYTF
TRBJ2-6 TRBD1 TRBV19 . TGTGCCAGTAGTACGAGGGACAGGGGGCGCGCTGGGGCCAACGTCCTGACTTTC CASSTRDRGRAGANVLTF
TRBJ2-1 . TRBV6-2/TRBV6-3 . TGTGCCAGCAGTTACCCCGTCACAGGGAGGCCCATGGAGAATGAGCAGTTCTTC CASSYPVTGRPMENEQFF
TRBJ1-6 . TRBV7-2 . TGTGCCAGCAGCACAGGGACATTGTATAATTCACCCCTCCACTTT CASSTGTLYNSPLHF
TRBJ2-3 TRBD2 TRBV7-9 few TGTGCCAGCAGCTTAGGGACTAGCGGGAGCTCAGATACGCAGTATTTT CASSLGTSGSSDTQYF
TRBJ1-6 . TRBV7-2 few TGTGCCAGCAGCTCCCCCTGGACCGCCGTGGATTCACCCCTCCACTTT CASSSPWTAVDSPLHF
TRBJ1-5 . TRBV19 . TGTGCCAGTAGTGTCATTAGCAATCAGCCCCAGCATTTT CASSVISNQPQHF
TRBJ1-1 . TRBV6-5 . TGTGCCAGCAGCCCCCGACCAGGGGCGAACACTGAAGCTTTCTTT CASSPRPGANTEAFF
TRBJ2-5 TRBD1 TRBV4-2 . TGTGCCAGCAGCCAAGATCTTCTGGACAGGGAGACCCAGTACTTC CASSQDLLDRETQYF
TRBJ2-7 . TRBV4-2 . TGTGCCAGCAGCGAGACAGTGTCCTACGAGCAGTACTTC CASSETVSYEQYF
TRBJ2-7 . TRBV19 . TGTGCCAGTATTCGCAGTCTACCCTACGAGCAGTACTTC CASIRSLPYEQYF
TRBJ2-7 . TRBV27 . TGTGCCAGCAGTTTAACGGACAGTTCCTACGAGCAGTACTTC CASSLTDSSYEQYF
TRBJ2-7 . TRBV27 . TGTGCCAGCAGTTACGACAGGGACTACTACGAGCAGTACTTC CASSYDRDYYEQYF
TRBJ2-7 . TRBV19 . TGTGCCAGTAGCTCCTCGGGTGCGGGCGAGCAGTACTTC CASSSSGAGEQYF
TRBJ1-2 TRBD1 TRBV6-5 . TGTGCCAGCAGTTACGGAACAGGGGACTATGGCTACACCTTC CASSYGTGDYGYTF
TRBJ1-1 . TRBV4-3 once TGCGCCAGCAGCCAAGCGCTGCGGGGGCGCACTGAAGCTTTCTTT CASSQALRGRTEAFF
TRBJ2-1 . TRBV11-3 . TGTGCCAGCAGCTTGCTTCCTCTGACAGAGCAGTTCTTC CASSLLPLTEQFF
TRBJ1-1 . TRBV6-5 . TGTGCCAGCACTGGGGGGGCGGGCACTGAAGCTTTCTTT CASTGGAGTEAFF
TRBJ2-7 TRBD1 TRBV23-1 . TGCGCCAGCAGGGGGGACAGGGGGCATTCTAAATTATGTTACTACGAGCAGTACTTC CASRGDRGHSKLCYYEQYF
TRBJ1-1 . TRBV19 . TGTGCCAGCAAAGTAAGCGACATGAACACTGAAGCTTTCTTT CASKVSDMNTEAFF
TRBJ1-4 . TRBV28 . TGTGCCAGCAGGGCCATAAATGAAAAACTGTTTTTT CASRAINEKLFF
TRBJ1-6 . TRBV4-3 . TGCGCCAGCAGCCGCGGACAGAGCTCCTATAATTCACCCCTCCACTTT CASSRGQSSYNSPLHF
TRBJ1-1 . TRBV30 . TGTGCCTGGACCGGGCGGGGGAACACTGAAGCTTTCTTT CAWTGRGNTEAFF
TRBJ1-1 . TRBV28 . TGTGCCAGCAGTTTATCGGGGATGTCAAACACTGAAGCTTTCTTT CASSLSGMSNTEAFF
TRBJ2-2 TRBD2 TRBV6-2/TRBV6-3 . TGTGCCAGCAGTTACGCCATAGCGGGAGAGAACACCGGGGAGCTGTTTTTT CASSYAIAGENTGELFF
TRBJ1-4 TRBD1 TRBV5-1 . TGCGCCAGCAGCATAAACCCGGGACAGGGAGGAGAAAAACTGTTTTTT CASSINPGQGGEKLFF
TRBJ1-2 . TRBV2 . TGTGCCAGCAGTGCAGGGCGCGTCGGCTACACCTTC CASSAGRVGYTF
TRBJ2-3 TRBD1 TRBV7-2 . TGTGCCAGCAGCTCCACAGGGGGCGCAGTACGGACAGATACGCAGTATTTT CASSSTGGAVRTDTQYF
TRBJ2-5 . TRBV29-1 once TGCAGCGTTGTTCGGCAGAACCAAGAGACCCAGTACTTC CSVVRQNQETQYF
TRBJ2-3 . TRBV19 few TGTGCCAGTACCTCTAGTTCCGGGACGGAAAAACAGTATTTT CASTSSSGTEKQYF
TRBJ2-2 . TRBV3-1/TRBV3-2 . TGTGCCAGCAGCCAAGAATACAGTTGGAGGTCTGGGGAGCTGTTTTTT CASSQEYSWRSGELFF
TRBJ1-2 TRBD1 TRBV9 few TGTGCCAGCAGCGTAGCTCAGGGGGGGGCCTATGGCTACACCTTC CASSVAQGGAYGYTF
TRBJ1-1 . TRBV19 . TGTGCCAGTAGCCAAAACAGACACACTGAAGCTTTCTTT CASSQNRHTEAFF
TRBJ2-1 TRBD1 TRBV25-1 . TGTGCCAGCAGTCAAGGGGTTGGGACAGGGTCCTACAATGAGCAGTTCTTC CASSQGVGTGSYNEQFF
TRBJ2-7 TRBD2 TRBV6-1 . TGTGCCAGCAGTGCCGATCTAGCGGGTGTAACCTACGAGCAGTACTTC CASSADLAGVTYEQYF
TRBJ2-2 TRBD2 TRBV11-3 . TGTGCCAGCAGCTTAGGGTCTAGCGGGAGTTTATGGGAGCTGTTTTTT CASSLGSSGSLWELFF
TRBJ1-5 . TRBV5-5 . TGTGCCAGCAGCTTGGATTCTAGGAACAATCAGCCCCAGCATTTT CASSLDSRNNQPQHF
TRBJ2-1 . TRBV21-1 . TGTGCCAGCAGCAAAGGGGGGACCATGGTTGGCAATGAGCAGTTCTTC CASSKGGTMVGNEQFF
TRBJ1-1 . TRBV18 . TGTGCCAGCTCACCTATGGAGAACACTGAAGCTTTCTTT CASSPMENTEAFF
TRBJ2-3 . TRBV5-6 once TGTGCCAGCAGCCTATCGATCGAAGGGCAGTATAGCACAGATACGCAGTATTTT CASSLSIEGQYSTDTQYF
TRBJ1-1 . TRBV7-8 . TGTGCCAGCAGCTTAGCGTCAGGGCGTGGGACTGAAGCTTTCTTT CASSLASGRGTEAFF
TRBJ2-7 TRBD2 TRBV19 . TGTGCCAGTAGTCTCCGACGGGGGGTCTACGAGCAGTACTTC CASSLRRGVYEQYF
TRBJ2-1 TRBD2 TRBV10-3 . TGTGCCATCAGTGCCTCCGGGGGAGGGAGCTCCTACAATGAGCAGTTCTTC CAISASGGGSSYNEQFF
TRBJ1-2 . TRBV6-2/TRBV6-3 . TGTGCCAGCAGTTACGGACTATCCTATGGCTACACCTTC CASSYGLSYGYTF
TRBJ1-6 . TRBV28 . TGTGCCAGCAGTTTAGGGCAGCTTAATTCACCCCTCCACTTT CASSLGQLNSPLHF
TRBJ2-1 TRBD2 TRBV4-3 . TGCGCCAGCAGCCAAGGGGGAGGGCGAACGGGTGAGCAGTTCTTC CASSQGGGRTGEQFF